The entry below describes one T cell receptor beta chain. Its antigen is unidentified. Clones were sequenced by immunoSEQ multiplex PCR, and TCRdb holds only the in-frame ones, with some missing. Among approximately 1.9 million clones listed, around 95% were seen once. J lost 4 bases, V lost 4 bases, and 9 bases had no gene match. Looked up from germline, CDR1 is MGHRA and CDR2 is YSYEKL. The CDR3 length is 16 residues. The entry originates in a study of shared clonotypes between healthy human individuals. Regarding the study as a whole: An effect of sequencing depth on clonotype sharing among donors was expected. Donor scarcity curtailed the genetic and exposure-history diversity represented herein.

Only CD45RO-negative cells positively selected for CCR7 counted as naive CD8 cells, so terminally differentiated effector memory CD45RA+ cells were excluded. Healthy adults negative for HIV, lacking recent acute infections or vaccinations, served as donors. The chain employs TRBV4-1 and TRBJ2-7, with 11 bases that match TRBD1. Sequencing used naive CD8+ T cells from PBMCs. The clonotype originates from a man aged 18 to 35 in good health. Some clones in this sample may be carry-over from other donors' samples. This chain's CDR3 is CASSPSGTGGRYEQYF. The DNA of the CDR3 is TGCGCCAGCAGCCCCTCCGGGACAGGGGGAAGGTACGAGCAGTACTTC.